The next 22 T cell receptor beta chains were all read from a single sample in a study. TCRdb itself ran the RT-PCR reads through MiXCR, one entry per CDR3 protein. The table lists more than 600,000 distinct CDR3 sequences, 12% to 15% of them singletons. Material for sequencing was memory CD4+ T cells from blood. Every receptor here comes from a female donor in good health, serving as a healthy control.

This clonotype came up a few times. This rearrangement joins TRBV6-5 to TRBJ2-5; 8 nucleotides align to TRBD2. The CDR3 contains 16 residues. The ends lost 4 bases at V and 4 bases at J; junction bases unmatched: 11. Germline values: CDR1 MNHEY, CDR2 SVGAGI. CDR3 coding DNA: TGTGCCAGCAGTTTCGGGCTAGCGGGTGGGCGAGAGACCCAGTACTTC. This translates into CASSFGLAGGRETQYF.

This clonotype was detected a few times. CDR3: CASSPPRGGAFF. The CDR3, as DNA: TGTGCCAGCTCACCACCCCGGGGGGGAGCTTTCTTT. The V call is TRBV18, the J call TRBJ1-1; tentatively, D is TRBD1 (5 bases). Trimming removed 0 bases at V and 10 bases at J, with 9 bases between. CDR3 length equals 12 residues. Germline loops: CDR1 KGHSH, CDR2 LQKENI.

The chain is built from TRBV4-1 and TRBJ1-6; no firm D call. Germline CDR1 MGHRA, CDR2 YSYEKL. The CDR3 runs to 16 residues. Trimming left V 0 bases short and J 7 bases short, with 13 bases between. CDR3 loop: CASSQDMTADNSPLHF. The CDR3 DNA reads as TGCGCCAGCAGCCAAGATATGACGGCTGACAATTCACCCCTCCACTTT.

The rearrangement uses TRBV11-2 and TRBJ1-2; weak D call: TRBD1 (5 bases). V was clipped by 2 bases and J by 5 bases, with 18 bases between them. The CDR3 is made up of 16 amino acids. Germline assignment: CDR1 SGHAT and CDR2 FQNNGV. Here the CDR3 DNA reads TGTGCCAGCAGCTTAACTGTCCGGACACCATTTTATGGCTACACCTTC. Encoded protein: CASSLTVRTPFYGYTF. Looking up the rest from reference TRBV11-2 and TRBJ1-2 gives the full variable domain: EAGVAQSPRYKIIEKRQSVAFWCNPISGHATLYWYQQILGQGPKLLIQFQNNGVVDDSQLPKDRFSAERLKGVDSTLKIQPAKLEDSAVYLCASSLTVRTPFYGYTFGSGTRLTVV.

V is TRBV5-6 and J is TRBJ2-6; weak D call: TRBD1 (6 bases). V was cut by 7 bases and J by 4 bases, with 15 bases left in between. The germline gives CDR1 SGHDT, CDR2 YYEEEE. The CDR3 totals 15 residues. The CDR3 DNA is TGTGCCAGCGGAGAGCAGGGGACAGGGGCCAACGTCCTGACTTTC. Residues: CASGEQGTGANVLTF.

Concerning this clonotype: This could be a read error, since a much larger clone is one nucleotide away. The V call is TRBV29-1, the J call TRBJ1-4, with D possibly matching TRBD1 (5 bases). V was cut by 7 bases and J by 7 bases, with 19 bases left in between. Germline V gene sequence: CDR1 SQVTM, CDR2 ANQGSEA. The CDR3 runs to 14 residues. The CDR3 region has the DNA TGCAGCGAGGCCCGGGAGGGGCGGGGTGAAAAACTGTTTTTT. As protein: CSEAREGRGEKLFF.

This rearrangement joins TRBV20-1 to TRBJ2-1; 9 nucleotides agree with TRBD2. Germline lookup yields CDR1 DFQATT and CDR2 SNEGSKA (reference sequence). This CDR3 spans 14 amino acids. J was trimmed by 5 bases and V by 7 bases; bases with no gene match: 9. As DNA, the CDR3 is TGCAGTGAGAGTCTAGCGGGGCGTGACAATGAGCAGTTCTTC. It codes for CSESLAGRDNEQFF.

V is TRBV4-2 and J is TRBJ2-1; 10 bases line up with TRBD2. V was clipped by 5 bases and J by 6 bases; unmatched bases: 7. The CDR3 sequence is 15 residues long. CDR1 and CDR2 from the germline V gene are LGHNA and YNFKEQ. CDR3 loop: CASSGSGTSANEQFF. In DNA, the CDR3 is TGTGCCAGCAGCGGTTCCGGGACTAGCGCCAATGAGCAGTTCTTC.

As concerns this clonotype: Just one base apart from a much larger clone, this may be a read error. The CDR3, as DNA: TGTGCCAGCAGTTACTCAGGGCCCCAGGGGCCCCAGCATTTT. It specifies CASSYSGPQGPQHF. The rearrangement joins TRBV6-2 or TRBV6-3 to TRBJ1-5, with a tentative D call TRBD1 (5 bases). The CDR3 has 14 amino acids. V was trimmed by 0 bases and J by 9 bases, leaving 12 bases between them. Germline assignment: CDR1 MNHEY and CDR2 SVGEGT.

J is TRBJ2-7 and V is TRBV6-2 or TRBV6-3; 7 bases are a match to TRBD1. Germline V gene lookup returns CDR1 MNHEY and CDR2 SVGEGT. The ends lost 5 bases at V and 0 bases at J; junction bases unmatched: 13. The CDR3 is 17 amino acids. This CDR3 reads CASSPGVGTEASYEQYF. In DNA, the CDR3 is TGTGCCAGCAGTCCCGGGGTGGGGACAGAAGCCTCCTACGAGCAGTACTTC.

This chain joins TRBV6-2 or TRBV6-3 and TRBJ2-7; 8 nucleotides agree with TRBD2. The V segment lost 6 bases and the J segment 3 bases; nucleotides outside the gene matches: 10. CDR1 and CDR2 from the germline V gene are MNHEY and SVGEGT. CDR3 length: 15 amino acids. The CDR3 reads CASSTTERGIYEQYF. The CDR3 DNA reads as TGTGCCAGCAGCACGACCGAGCGGGGGATCTACGAGCAGTACTTC.

This clonotype has a handful of counts. This chain links TRBV15 with TRBJ1-4, with D uncertain. Germline CDR1 is LNHNV and CDR2 is YYDKDF (reference sequence). This CDR3 contains 16 residues. The germline V and J ends were trimmed by 0 bases and 0 bases, with 8 bases remaining between them. CDR3 sequence (DNA): TGTGCCACCAGCAGAGACCAGGCCGCAACTAATGAAAAACTGTTTTTT. It encodes CATSRDQAATNEKLFF.

This clonotype was seen only once. The chain combines TRBV4-3 with TRBJ1-2; 9 bases are a match to TRBD1. This CDR3 contains 15 residues. Germline CDR1 is LGHNA and CDR2 is YSLEER. V was pared by 0 bases and J by 5 bases, with 4 bases of the junction left unmatched. In DNA, the CDR3 is TGCGCCAGCAGCCAAGATACAGGGGGCTTTTATGGCTACACCTTC. This sequence encodes CASSQDTGGFYGYTF.

In its sample, this clonotype was seen many times. This chain joins TRBV20-1 and TRBJ1-2, with D tentatively TRBD1 (6 bases). This CDR3 comprises 16 residues. The V and J ends lost 0 bases and 5 bases respectively, with 19 bases between them. CDR1 is DFQATT, CDR2 SNEGSKA, per germline (reference sequence). The CDR3 coding sequence is TGCAGTGCTAGAGAATATGTCGGACAGCCTTCGTATGGCTACACCTTC. Its translation is CSAREYVGQPSYGYTF.

This clonotype has a count of ten or more. V gene TRBV11-2 combines with J gene TRBJ1-1; D possibly corresponds to TRBD1 (6 bases). The CDR3 runs 15 residues. Trimming cost V 3 bases and J 4 bases, with 15 bases left between them. CDR1 and CDR2 from the germline V gene are SGHAT and FQNNGV. For the CDR3, the DNA is TGTGCCAGCAGCTTGTACGCACAGGGTTCCACTGAAGCTTTCTTT. Amino acid sequence: CASSLYAQGSTEAFF.

The chain uses TRBV5-1 and TRBJ1-2; D might be TRBD1 (5 bases). V lost 1 base to trimming and J lost 3 bases, with 10 bases between them. The CDR3 runs 14 residues. Looked up from germline, CDR1 is SGHRS and CDR2 is YFSETQ. CDR3 residues: CASSLRGVDYGYTF. Written as DNA, the CDR3 is TGCGCCAGCAGCTTGAGGGGTGTGGACTATGGCTACACCTTC.

This clonotype was recorded a few times. The V call is TRBV5-1, the J call TRBJ1-1; D might be TRBD1 (5 bases). CDR1 is SGHRS, CDR2 YFSETQ, per germline. The CDR3 is 15 amino acids. Trimming removed 2 bases from V and 0 bases from J, with 11 bases in between. This chain's CDR3 is CASSFSGEMNTEAFF. For the CDR3, the DNA is TGCGCCAGCAGCTTCTCGGGGGAGATGAACACTGAAGCTTTCTTT.

This clonotype appeared many times. The gene calls are TRBV6-5 and TRBJ2-5, with D possibly being TRBD2 (6 bases). The CDR3 has 14 residues. Germline loops: CDR1 MNHEY, CDR2 SVGAGI. V was pared by 3 bases and J by 6 bases, with 14 bases between. The CDR3 region is CASSYGGPEQTQYF. CDR3 DNA: TGTGCCAGCAGTTATGGAGGGCCCGAACAGACCCAGTACTTC.

This clonotype has a handful of counts. Here the CDR3 reads CASSLAGAGVNEQFF. The CDR3, as DNA: TGCGCCAGCAGCCTGGCGGGGGCAGGGGTCAATGAGCAGTTCTTC. The chain joins TRBV5-1 to TRBJ2-1; TRBD2 is a possible D gene (7 bases). The CDR3 covers 15 residues. Germline assignment: CDR1 SGHRS and CDR2 YFSETQ. Trimming took off 4 bases at V and 6 bases at J, with 17 bases between the two ends.

This clonotype was detected ten times or more. The rearrangement links TRBV7-3 to TRBJ2-3; D is unresolved. The V end lost 5 bases, the J end lost 3 bases, and 12 bases lay between the germline ends. Germline loops: CDR1 SGHTA, CDR2 FQGTGA. CDR3 length: 14 residues. In DNA form, the CDR3 reads TGTGCCAGCAGCCCGACGACTGGAACAGATACGCAGTATTTT. It codes for CASSPTTGTDTQYF. The complete variable domain, with remaining parts taken from reference TRBV7-3 and TRBJ2-3, reads GAGVSQTPSNKVTEKGKYVELRCDPISGHTALYWYRQSLGQGPEFLIYFQGTGAADDSGLPNDRFFAVRPEGSVSTLKIQRTERGDSAVYLCASSPTTGTDTQYFGPGTRLTVL.

Concerning this clonotype: A much larger clone differs by one base, so this may be a read error. The chain recombines TRBV20-1 with TRBJ2-1; possible D gene TRBD1, 6 bases. V lost 7 bases, J lost 6 bases, and 13 bases lay in between. The CDR3 is 12 amino acids. Per the germline V gene, CDR1 is DFQATT and CDR2 is SNEGSKA (reference sequence). Here the CDR3 reads CSVNDRSNEQFF. In DNA, the CDR3 is TGCAGTGTTAACGACAGGTCCAATGAGCAGTTCTTC.

J is TRBJ2-1 and V is TRBV7-2, with D tentatively TRBD1 (5 bases). V gave up 3 bases and J gave up 8 bases, with 11 bases separating them. Germline CDR1 and CDR2: SGHTA and FQGNSA. The CDR3 sequence is 13 residues long. CDR3 sequence (DNA): TGTGCCAGCAGCTTTCAGGGTCGGTATGAGCAGTTCTTC. Translated: CASSFQGRYEQFF.